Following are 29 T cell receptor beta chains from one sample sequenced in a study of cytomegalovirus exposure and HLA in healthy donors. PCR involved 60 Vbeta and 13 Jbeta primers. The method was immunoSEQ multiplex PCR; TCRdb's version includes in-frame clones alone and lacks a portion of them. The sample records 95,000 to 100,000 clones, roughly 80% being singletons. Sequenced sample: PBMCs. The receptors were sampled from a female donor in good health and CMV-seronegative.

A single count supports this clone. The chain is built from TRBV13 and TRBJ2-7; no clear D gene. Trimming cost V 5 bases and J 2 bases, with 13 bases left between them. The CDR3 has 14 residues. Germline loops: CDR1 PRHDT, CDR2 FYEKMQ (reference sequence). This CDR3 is CASSHYGAAYEQYF. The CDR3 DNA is TGTGCCAGCAGCCATTACGGTGCGGCCTACGAGCAGTACTTC.

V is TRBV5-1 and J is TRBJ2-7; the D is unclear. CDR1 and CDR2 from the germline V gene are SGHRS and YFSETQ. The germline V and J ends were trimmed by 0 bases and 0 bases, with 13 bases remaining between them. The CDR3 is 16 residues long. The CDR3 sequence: CASSLGQLSFSYEQYF. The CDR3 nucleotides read TGCGCCAGCAGCTTGGGTCAGTTATCCTTCTCCTACGAGCAGTACTTC.

CDR3 coding DNA: TGTGCCAGCAGCTTACCCCCACGACTAGCGGGAGTGGGGAATGAGCAGTTCTTC. Encoded protein: CASSLPPRLAGVGNEQFF. V is TRBV7-9 and J is TRBJ2-1; 12 nucleotides align to TRBD2. CDR1 is SEHNR, CDR2 FQNEAQ, per germline (reference sequence). V trimming: 2 bases; J trimming: 7 bases; junction bases outside the gene matches: 12. This CDR3 has 18 residues.

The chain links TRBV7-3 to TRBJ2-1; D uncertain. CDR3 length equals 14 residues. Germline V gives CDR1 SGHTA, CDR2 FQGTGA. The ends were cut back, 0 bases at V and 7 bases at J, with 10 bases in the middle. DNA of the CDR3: TGTGCCAGCAGCTTAACGTTGAAAGAGAATGAGCAGTTCTTC. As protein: CASSLTLKENEQFF.

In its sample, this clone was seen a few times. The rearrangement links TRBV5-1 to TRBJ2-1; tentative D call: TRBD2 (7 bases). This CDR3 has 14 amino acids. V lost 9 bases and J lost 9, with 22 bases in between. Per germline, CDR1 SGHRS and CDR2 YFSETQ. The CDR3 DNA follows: TGCGCCACCCAAGGGGGGGGACTCCCACCTGAGCAGTTCTTC. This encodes CATQGGGLPPEQFF.

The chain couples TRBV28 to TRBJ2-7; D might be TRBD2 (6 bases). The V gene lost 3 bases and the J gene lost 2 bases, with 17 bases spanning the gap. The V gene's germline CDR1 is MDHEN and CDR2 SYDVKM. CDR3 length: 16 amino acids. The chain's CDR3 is CASSFPKTSSTYEQYF. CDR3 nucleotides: TGTGCCAGCAGTTTCCCCAAAACTAGCAGCACCTACGAGCAGTACTTC.

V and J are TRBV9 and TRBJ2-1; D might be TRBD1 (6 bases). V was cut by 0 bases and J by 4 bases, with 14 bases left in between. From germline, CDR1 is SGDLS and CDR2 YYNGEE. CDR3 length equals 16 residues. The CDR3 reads CASSVGGRGTYNEQFF. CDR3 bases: TGTGCCAGCAGCGTAGGTGGCAGGGGTACTTACAATGAGCAGTTCTTC.

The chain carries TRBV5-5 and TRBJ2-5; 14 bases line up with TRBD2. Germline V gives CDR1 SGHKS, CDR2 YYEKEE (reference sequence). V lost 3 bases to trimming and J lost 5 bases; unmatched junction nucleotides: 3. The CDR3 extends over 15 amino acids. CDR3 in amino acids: CASSWGLAGAETQYF. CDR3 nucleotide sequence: TGTGCCAGCAGCTGGGGACTAGCGGGGGCCGAGACCCAGTACTTC.

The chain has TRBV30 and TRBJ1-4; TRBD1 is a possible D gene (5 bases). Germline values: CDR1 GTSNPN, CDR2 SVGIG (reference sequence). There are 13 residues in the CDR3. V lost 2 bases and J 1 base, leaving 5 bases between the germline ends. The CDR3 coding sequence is TGTGCCTGGAGTCAGGGAACTAATGAAAAACTGTTTTTT. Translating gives CAWSQGTNEKLFF.

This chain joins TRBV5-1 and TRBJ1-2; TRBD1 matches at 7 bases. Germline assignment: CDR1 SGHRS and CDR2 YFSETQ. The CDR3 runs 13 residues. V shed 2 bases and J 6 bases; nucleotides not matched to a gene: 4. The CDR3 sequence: CASSFGTVNGYTF. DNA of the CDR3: TGCGCCAGCAGCTTCGGGACAGTTAATGGCTACACCTTC.

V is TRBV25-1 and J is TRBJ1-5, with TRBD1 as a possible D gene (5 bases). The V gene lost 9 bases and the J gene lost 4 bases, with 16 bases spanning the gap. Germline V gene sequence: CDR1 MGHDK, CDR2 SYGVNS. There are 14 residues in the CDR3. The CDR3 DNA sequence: TGTGCCAGTTCAAATACGGGGGGAAATCAGCCCCAGCATTTT. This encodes CASSNTGGNQPQHF.

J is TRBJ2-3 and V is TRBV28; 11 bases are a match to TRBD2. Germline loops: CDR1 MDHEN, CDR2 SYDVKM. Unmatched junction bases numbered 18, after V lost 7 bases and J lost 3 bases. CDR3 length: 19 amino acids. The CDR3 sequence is CASNSISPVLAGVTDTQYF. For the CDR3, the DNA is TGTGCCAGCAATTCTATATCCCCTGTACTAGCGGGAGTAACAGATACGCAGTATTTT.

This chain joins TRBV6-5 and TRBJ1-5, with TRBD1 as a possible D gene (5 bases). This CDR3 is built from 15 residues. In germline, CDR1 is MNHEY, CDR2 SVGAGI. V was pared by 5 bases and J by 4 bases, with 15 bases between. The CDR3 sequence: CASSLLTGGNQPQHF. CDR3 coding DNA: TGTGCCAGCAGTCTTTTAACGGGGGGAAATCAGCCCCAGCATTTT.

CDR3 nucleotides: TGTGCCAGCAGGTCGGGGTACACTGAAGCTTTCTTT. Translation gives CASRSGYTEAFF. The V call is TRBV6-6, the J call TRBJ1-1; unclear D gene. This CDR3 is 12 amino acids long. Per germline, CDR1 MNHNY and CDR2 SVGAGI (reference sequence). V lost 6 bases and J lost 3, with 8 bases in between.

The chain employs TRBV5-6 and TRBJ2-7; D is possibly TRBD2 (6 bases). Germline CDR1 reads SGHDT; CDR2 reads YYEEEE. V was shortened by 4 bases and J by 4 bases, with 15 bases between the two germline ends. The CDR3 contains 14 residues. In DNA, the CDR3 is TGTGCCAGCAGCCCGGCATGGAGGGAGTACGAGCAGTACTTC. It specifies CASSPAWREYEQYF.

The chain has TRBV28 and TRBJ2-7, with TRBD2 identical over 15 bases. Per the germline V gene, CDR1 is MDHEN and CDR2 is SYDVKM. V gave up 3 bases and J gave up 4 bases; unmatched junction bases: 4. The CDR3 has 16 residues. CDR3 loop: CASSFFGTSGGYEQYF. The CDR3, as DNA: TGTGCCAGCAGTTTCTTCGGGACTAGCGGGGGGTACGAGCAGTACTTC.

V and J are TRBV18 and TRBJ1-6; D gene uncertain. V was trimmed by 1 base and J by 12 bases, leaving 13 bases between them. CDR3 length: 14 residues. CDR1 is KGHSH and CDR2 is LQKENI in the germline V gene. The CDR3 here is CASSPQEGKVPLHF. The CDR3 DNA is TGTGCCAGCTCACCACAAGAGGGAAAAGTACCCCTCCACTTT. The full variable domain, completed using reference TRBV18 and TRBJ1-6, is NAGVMQNPRHLVRRRGQEARLRCSPMKGHSHVYWYRQLPEEGLKFMVYLQKENIIDESGMPKERFSAEFPKEGPSILRIQQVVRGDSAAYFCASSPQEGKVPLHFGNGTRLTVT.

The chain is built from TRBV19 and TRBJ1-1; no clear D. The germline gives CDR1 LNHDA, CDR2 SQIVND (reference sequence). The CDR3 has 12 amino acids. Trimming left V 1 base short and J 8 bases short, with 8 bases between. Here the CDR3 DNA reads TGTGCCAGTAGTATAGGCGCGAGGGAAGCTTTCTTT. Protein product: CASSIGAREAFF.

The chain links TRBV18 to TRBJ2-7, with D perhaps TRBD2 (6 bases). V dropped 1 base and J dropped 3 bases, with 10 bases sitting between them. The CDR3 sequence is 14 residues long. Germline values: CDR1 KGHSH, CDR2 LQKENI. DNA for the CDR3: TGTGCCAGCTCACCACTTCAGGGACTCTACGAGCAGTACTTC. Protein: CASSPLQGLYEQYF.

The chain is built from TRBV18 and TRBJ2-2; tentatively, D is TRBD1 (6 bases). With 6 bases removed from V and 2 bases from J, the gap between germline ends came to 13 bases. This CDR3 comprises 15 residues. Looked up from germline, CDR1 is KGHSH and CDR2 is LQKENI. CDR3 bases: TGTGCCAGCTCGCCTGGGACACCTAACACCGGGGAGCTGTTTTTT. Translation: CASSPGTPNTGELFF.

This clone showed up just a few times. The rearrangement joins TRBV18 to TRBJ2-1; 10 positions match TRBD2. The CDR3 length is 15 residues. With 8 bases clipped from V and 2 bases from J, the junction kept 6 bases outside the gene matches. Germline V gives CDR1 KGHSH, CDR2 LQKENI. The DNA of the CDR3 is TGTGCCAGCAAACCCCTAGCGGGGGCCTACAATGAGCAGTTCTTC. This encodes CASKPLAGAYNEQFF.

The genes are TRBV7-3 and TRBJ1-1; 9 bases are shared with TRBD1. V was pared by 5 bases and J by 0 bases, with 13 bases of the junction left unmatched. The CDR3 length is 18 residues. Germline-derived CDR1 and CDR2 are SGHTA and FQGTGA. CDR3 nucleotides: TGTGCCAGCAGCCAGAAGGGGACAGGGACCCACATGAACACTGAAGCTTTCTTT. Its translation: CASSQKGTGTHMNTEAFF.

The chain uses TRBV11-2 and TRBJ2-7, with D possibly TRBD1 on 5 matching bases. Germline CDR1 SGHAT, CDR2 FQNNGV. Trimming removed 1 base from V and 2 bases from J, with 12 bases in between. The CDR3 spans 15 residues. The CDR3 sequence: CASSLGRIGAYEQYF. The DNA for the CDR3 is TGTGCCAGCAGCTTAGGCCGAATAGGGGCCTACGAGCAGTACTTC.

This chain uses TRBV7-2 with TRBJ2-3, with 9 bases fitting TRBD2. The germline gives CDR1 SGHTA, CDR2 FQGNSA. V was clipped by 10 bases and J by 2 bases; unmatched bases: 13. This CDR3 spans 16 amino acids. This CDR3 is CATLKFGTSYTDTQYF. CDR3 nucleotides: TGTGCCACCCTGAAATTTGGGACTAGCTACACAGATACGCAGTATTTT.

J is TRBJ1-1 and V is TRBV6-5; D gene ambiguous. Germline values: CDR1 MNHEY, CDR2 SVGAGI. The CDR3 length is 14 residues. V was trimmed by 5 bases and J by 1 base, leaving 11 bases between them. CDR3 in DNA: TGTGCCAGCAGTACAAGCGTGGGGAACACTGAAGCTTTCTTT. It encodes CASSTSVGNTEAFF.

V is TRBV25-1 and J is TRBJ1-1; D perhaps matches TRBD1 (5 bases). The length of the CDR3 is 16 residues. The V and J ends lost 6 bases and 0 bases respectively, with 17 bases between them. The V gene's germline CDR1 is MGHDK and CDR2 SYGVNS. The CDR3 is CASRPPRGSMNTEAFF. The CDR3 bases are TGTGCCAGCAGGCCCCCTAGGGGATCGATGAACACTGAAGCTTTCTTT.

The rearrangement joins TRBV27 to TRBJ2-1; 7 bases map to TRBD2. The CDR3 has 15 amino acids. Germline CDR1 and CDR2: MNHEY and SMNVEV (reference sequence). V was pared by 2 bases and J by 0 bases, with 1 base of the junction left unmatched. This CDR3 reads CASSLSGNSYNEQFF. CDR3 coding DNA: TGTGCCAGCAGTTTAAGCGGGAACTCCTACAATGAGCAGTTCTTC.

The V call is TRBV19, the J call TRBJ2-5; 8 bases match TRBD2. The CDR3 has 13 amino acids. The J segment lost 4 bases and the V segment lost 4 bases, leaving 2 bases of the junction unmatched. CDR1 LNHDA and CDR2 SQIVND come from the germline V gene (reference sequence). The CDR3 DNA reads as TGTGCCAGTAGTAGGGGACTAGGAGAGACCCAGTACTTC. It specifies CASSRGLGETQYF.

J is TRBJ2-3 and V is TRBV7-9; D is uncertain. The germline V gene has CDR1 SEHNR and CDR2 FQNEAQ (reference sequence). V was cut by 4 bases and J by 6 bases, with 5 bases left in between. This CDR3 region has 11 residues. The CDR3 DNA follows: TGTGCCAGCAGCTCCGCGGATACGCAGTATTTT. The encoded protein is CASSSADTQYF.